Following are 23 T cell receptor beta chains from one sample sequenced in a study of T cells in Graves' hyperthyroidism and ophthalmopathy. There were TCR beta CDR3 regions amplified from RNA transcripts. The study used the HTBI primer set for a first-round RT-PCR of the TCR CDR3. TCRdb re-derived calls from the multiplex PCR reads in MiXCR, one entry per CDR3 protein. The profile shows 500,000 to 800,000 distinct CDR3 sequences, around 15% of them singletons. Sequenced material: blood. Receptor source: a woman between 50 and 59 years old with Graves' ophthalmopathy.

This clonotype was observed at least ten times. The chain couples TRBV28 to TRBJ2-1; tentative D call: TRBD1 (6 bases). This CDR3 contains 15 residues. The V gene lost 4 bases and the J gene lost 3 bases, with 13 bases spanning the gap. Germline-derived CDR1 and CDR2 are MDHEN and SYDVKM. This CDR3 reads CASSSQGLNYNEQFF. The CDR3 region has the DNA TGTGCCAGCAGTTCACAGGGTCTAAACTACAATGAGCAGTTCTTC. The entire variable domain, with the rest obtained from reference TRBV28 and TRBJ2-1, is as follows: DVKVTQSSRYLVKRTGEKVFLECVQDMDHENMFWYRQDPGLGLRLIYFSYDVKMKEKGDIPEGYSVSREKKERFSLILESASTNQTSMYLCASSSQGLNYNEQFFGPGTRLTVL.

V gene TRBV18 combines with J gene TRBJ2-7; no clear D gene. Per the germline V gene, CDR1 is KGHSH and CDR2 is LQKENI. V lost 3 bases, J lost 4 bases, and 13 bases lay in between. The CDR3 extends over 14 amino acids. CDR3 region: CASSPPSVGYEQYF. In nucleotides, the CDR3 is TGTGCCAGCTCACCTCCCTCGGTCGGGTACGAGCAGTACTTC.

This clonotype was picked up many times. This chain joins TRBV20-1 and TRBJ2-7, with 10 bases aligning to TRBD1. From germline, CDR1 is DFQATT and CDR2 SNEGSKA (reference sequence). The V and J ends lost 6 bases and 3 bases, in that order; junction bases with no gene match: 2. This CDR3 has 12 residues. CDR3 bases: TGCAGTGCCAGGACAGGGGGCTACGAGCAGTACTTC. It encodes CSARTGGYEQYF.

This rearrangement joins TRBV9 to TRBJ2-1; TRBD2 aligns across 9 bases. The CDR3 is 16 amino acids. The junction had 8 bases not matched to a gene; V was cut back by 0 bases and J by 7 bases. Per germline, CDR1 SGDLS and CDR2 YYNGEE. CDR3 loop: CASSVVMAGGPNEQFF. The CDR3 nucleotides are TGTGCCAGCAGCGTAGTAATGGCGGGAGGGCCGAATGAGCAGTTCTTC.

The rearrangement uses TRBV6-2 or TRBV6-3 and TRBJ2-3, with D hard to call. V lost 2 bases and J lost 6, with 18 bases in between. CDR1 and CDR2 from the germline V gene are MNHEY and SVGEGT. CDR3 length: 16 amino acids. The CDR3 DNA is TGTGCCAGCAGTTACCGGTGGGATCGCATAGGGGATACGCAGTATTTT. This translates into CASSYRWDRIGDTQYF.

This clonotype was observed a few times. The CDR3 is CASSIGDLNTEAFF. CDR3 bases: TGTGCCAGTAGTATTGGGGACCTGAACACTGAAGCTTTCTTT. V gene TRBV19 combines with J gene TRBJ1-1; D perhaps matches TRBD1 (5 bases). V was clipped by 3 bases and J by 0 bases, with 8 bases between them. The CDR3 spans 14 residues. Germline CDR1 is LNHDA and CDR2 is SQIVND (reference sequence).

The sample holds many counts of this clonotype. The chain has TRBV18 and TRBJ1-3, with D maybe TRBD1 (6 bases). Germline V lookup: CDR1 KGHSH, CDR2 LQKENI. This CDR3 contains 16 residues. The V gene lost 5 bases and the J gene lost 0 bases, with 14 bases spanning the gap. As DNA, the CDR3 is TGTGCCAGCTCATCACAGGGTTCCAGCTCTGGAAACACCATATATTTT. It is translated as CASSSQGSSSGNTIYF.

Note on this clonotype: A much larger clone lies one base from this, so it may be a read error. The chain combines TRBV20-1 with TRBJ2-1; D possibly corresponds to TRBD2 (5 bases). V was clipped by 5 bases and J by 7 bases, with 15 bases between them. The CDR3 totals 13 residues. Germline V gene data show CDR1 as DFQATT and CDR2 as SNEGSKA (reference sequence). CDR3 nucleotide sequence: TGCAGTGCTCAGCGGCCCACGGGGAATGAGCAGTTCTTC. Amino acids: CSAQRPTGNEQFF.

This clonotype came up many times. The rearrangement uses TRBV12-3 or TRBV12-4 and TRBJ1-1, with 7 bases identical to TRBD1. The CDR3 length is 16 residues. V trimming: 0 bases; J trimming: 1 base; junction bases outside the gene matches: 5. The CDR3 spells CASSLASGTANTEAFF. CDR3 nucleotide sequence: TGTGCCAGCAGTTTAGCGTCCGGGACAGCGAACACTGAAGCTTTCTTT.

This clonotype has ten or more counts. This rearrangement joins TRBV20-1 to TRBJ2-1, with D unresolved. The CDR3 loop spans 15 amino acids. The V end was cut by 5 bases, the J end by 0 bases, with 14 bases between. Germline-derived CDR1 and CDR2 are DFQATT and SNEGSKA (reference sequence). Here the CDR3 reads CSAVLTSSSYNEQFF. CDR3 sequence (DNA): TGCAGTGCTGTATTAACCTCTAGCTCCTACAATGAGCAGTTCTTC.

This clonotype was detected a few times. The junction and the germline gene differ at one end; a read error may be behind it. Here the CDR3 DNA reads TGCGCCAGCACCCAAGGACTAGCGGGAGATGGTGAGCAGTTCTTC. Translation: CASTQGLAGDGEQFF. This chain links TRBV4-3 with TRBJ2-1; TRBD2 aligns across 13 bases. This CDR3 has 15 residues. CDR1 LGHNA and CDR2 YSLEER come from the germline V gene.

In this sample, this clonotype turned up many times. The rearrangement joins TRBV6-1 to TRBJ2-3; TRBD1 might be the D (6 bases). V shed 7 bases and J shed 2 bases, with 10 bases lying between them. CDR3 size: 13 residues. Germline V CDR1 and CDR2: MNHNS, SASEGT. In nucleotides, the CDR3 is TGTGCCAGCACTACAGGGACCACAGATACGCAGTATTTT. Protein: CASTTGTTDTQYF.

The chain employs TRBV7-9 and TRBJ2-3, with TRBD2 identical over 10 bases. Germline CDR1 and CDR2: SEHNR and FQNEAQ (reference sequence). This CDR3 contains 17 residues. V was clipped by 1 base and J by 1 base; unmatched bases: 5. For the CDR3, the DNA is TGTGCCAGCAGCTTAGTGGGGACTAGCGCAGGCACAGATACGCAGTATTTT. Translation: CASSLVGTSAGTDTQYF. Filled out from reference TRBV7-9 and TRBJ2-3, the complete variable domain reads DTGVSQNPRHKITKRGQNVTFRCDPISEHNRLYWYRQTLGQGPEFLTYFQNEAQLEKSRLLSDRFSAERPKGSFSTLEIQRTEQGDSAMYLCASSLVGTSAGTDTQYFGPGTRLTVL.

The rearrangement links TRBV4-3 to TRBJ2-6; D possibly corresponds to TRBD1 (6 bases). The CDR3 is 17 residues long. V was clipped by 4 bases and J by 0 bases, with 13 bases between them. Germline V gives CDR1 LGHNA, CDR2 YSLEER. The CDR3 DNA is TGCGCCAGCAGCCTTGGACAGACCTTCTCTGGGGCCAACGTCCTGACTTTC. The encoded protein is CASSLGQTFSGANVLTF.

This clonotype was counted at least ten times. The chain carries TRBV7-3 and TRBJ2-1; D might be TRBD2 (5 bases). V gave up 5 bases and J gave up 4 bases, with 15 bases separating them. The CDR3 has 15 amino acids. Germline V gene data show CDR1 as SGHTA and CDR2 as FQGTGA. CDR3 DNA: TGTGCCAGCAGCGACTTAGCGTCCAAGTACAATGAGCAGTTCTTC. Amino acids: CASSDLASKYNEQFF.

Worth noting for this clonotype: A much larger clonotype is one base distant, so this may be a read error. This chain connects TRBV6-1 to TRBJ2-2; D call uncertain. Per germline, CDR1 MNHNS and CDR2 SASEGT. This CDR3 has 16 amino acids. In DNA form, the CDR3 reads TGTGCCGGCAGTGACCCTTCCGGGCCCTACACCGGGGAGCTGTTTTTT. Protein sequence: CAGSDPSGPYTGELFF.

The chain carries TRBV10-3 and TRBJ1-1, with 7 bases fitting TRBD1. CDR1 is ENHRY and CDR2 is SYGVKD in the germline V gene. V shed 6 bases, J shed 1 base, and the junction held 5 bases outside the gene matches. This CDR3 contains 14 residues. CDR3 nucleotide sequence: TGTGCCATCAGGGGATCAGGGGGGAACACTGAAGCTTTCTTT. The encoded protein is CAIRGSGGNTEAFF.

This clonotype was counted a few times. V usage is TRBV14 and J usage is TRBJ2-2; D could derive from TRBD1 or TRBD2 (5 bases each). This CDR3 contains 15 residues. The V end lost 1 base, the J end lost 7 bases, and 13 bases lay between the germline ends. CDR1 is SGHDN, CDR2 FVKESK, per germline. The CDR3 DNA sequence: TGTGCCAGCAGCCAAGTTACGGGGCCCCACGGGGAGCTGTTTTTT. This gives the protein CASSQVTGPHGELFF.

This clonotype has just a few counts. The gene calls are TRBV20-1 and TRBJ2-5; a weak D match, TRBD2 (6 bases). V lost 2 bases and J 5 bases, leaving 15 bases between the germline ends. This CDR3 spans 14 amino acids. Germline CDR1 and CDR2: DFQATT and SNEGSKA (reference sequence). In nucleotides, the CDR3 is TGCAGTGCTAGACGGCGGGGCTTGAGGGAGACCCAGTACTTC. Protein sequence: CSARRRGLRETQYF.

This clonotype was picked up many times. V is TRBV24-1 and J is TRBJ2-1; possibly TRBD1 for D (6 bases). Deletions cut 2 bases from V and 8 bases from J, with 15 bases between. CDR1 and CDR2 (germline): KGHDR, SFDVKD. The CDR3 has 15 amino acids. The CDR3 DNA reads TGTGCCACCAGTGATTCGGGACACCTTATGGATGAGCAGTTCTTC. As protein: CATSDSGHLMDEQFF.

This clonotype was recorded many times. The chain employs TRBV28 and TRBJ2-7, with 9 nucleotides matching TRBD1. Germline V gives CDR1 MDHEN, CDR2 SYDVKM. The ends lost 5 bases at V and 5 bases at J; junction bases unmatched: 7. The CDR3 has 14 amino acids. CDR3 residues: CASSTGRTGDEQYF. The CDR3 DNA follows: TGTGCCAGCAGTACGGGGCGGACAGGGGACGAGCAGTACTTC.

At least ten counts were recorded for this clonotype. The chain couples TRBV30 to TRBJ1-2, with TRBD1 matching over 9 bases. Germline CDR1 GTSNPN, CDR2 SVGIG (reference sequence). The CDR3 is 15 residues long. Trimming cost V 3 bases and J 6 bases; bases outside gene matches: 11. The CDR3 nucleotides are TGTGCCTGGAGCCCCCAGCCACAGGGGGCGAATGGCTACACCTTC. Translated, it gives CAWSPQPQGANGYTF.

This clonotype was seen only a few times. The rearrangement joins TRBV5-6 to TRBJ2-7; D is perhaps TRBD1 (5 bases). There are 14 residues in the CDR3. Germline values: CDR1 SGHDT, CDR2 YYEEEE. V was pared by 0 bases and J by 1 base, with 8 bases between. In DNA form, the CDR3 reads TGTGCCAGCAGCTTGGTGCAGGGTTCCTACGAGCAGTACTTC. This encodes CASSLVQGSYEQYF.